This TCR beta chain was profiled in a study of cytomegalovirus exposure and HLA in healthy donors. Among the donors, all were healthy bone marrow donors. The PCR had 60 Vbeta and 13 Jbeta primers. Study processing details: As a later analysis found, there were roughly 80 million unique TCR beta chains, of which 8.5 million to 13 million were shared. TCRdb's copy holds only in-frame clones and misses some; the assay was immunoSEQ multiplex PCR. V and J calls and clone size are copied from that table; D and trimming were computed from the DNA. This table holds fewer than 55,000 clones, about 64% found once. This clone was found a few times. The receptor was derived from a man aged 55 to 69 in good health and CMV-seropositive. The material sequenced was PBMCs.

The CDR3 nucleotides read TGTGCCAGCAGCCTCGCAGGGGGCTTTTGGTTCTTC. Its translation is CASSLAGGFWFF. This chain joins TRBV5-6 and TRBJ2-1, with 8 bases fitting TRBD1. Unmatched junction bases numbered 9, after V lost 4 bases and J lost 15 bases. This CDR3 is built from 12 residues. Germline CDR1 reads SGHDT; CDR2 reads YYEEEE.